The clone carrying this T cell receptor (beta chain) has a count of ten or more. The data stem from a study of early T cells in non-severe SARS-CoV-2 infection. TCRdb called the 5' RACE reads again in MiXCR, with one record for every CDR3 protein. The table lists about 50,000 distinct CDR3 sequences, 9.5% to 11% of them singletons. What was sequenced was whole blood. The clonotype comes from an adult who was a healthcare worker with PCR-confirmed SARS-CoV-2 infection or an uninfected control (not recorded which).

The chain's CDR3 is CASSPDLSWGEAYEQYF. The CDR3 DNA follows: TGTGCCAGCAGCCCCGACCTCAGTTGGGGTGAGGCCTACGAGCAGTACTTC. The chain links TRBV5-4 to TRBJ2-7; unclear D gene. Germline loops: CDR1 SGHNT, CDR2 YYREEE (reference sequence). Trimming left V 4 bases short and J 2 bases short, with 22 bases between. The CDR3 totals 17 residues.